This TCR beta chain was captured in a study of shared clonotypes between healthy human individuals. Nashville, Tennessee was home to all donors, who were Caucasian adults. The table came from immunoSEQ multiplex PCR; TCRdb's copy has only in-frame clones and leaves some out. This table has 2 million to 2.5 million clones, 80% to 95% appearing once. V was trimmed by 4 bases and J by 5 bases, leaving 25 bases between them. The CDR3 has 18 residues. Germline V gene sequence: CDR1 SNHLY, CDR2 FYNNEI. This clone was counted a single time. Sequencing was performed on naive CD4+ T cells from PBMCs. The subset denotes: CD45RA+ positively selected. This sequence originates from a man between 18 and 35 years old in good health. Some clones in this sample may be carry-over from other donors' samples. The V gene is TRBV2, the J gene TRBJ2-3, with a possible D match to TRBD1 (6 bases). The CDR3 nucleotides read TGTGCCAGCAGTGTCGGGGCAGGGGAGTATGGTAGGGTAGATACGCAGTATTTT. Its protein product is CASSVGAGEYGRVDTQYF.